The 32 T cell receptor beta chains in this list originate from one sample, sequenced in a study of cytomegalovirus exposure and HLA in healthy donors. Use of 60 Vbeta and 13 Jbeta primers characterized the PCR. Sequencing was performed with immunoSEQ multiplex PCR; in TCRdb, only in-frame clones are kept and a portion is missing. The data show about 160,000 clones, 70% to 85% seen once. Sequenced: PBMCs. The receptor set was obtained from a man aged 40-49 years in good health and CMV-seronegative.

The chain links TRBV2 to TRBJ2-1; maybe TRBD2 (5 bases). The V end lost 4 bases, the J end lost 5 bases, and 6 bases lay between the germline ends. The CDR3 spans 12 residues. From germline, CDR1 is SNHLY and CDR2 FYNNEI. CDR3 sequence reads: CASSGLNNEQFF. CDR3 nucleotides: TGTGCCAGCAGTGGACTAAACAATGAGCAGTTCTTC.

The chain uses TRBV2 and TRBJ1-2; D remains unclear. The ends were cut back, 6 bases at V and 8 bases at J, with 16 bases in the middle. Germline V gene sequence: CDR1 SNHLY, CDR2 FYNNEI. CDR3 length equals 13 residues. The CDR3, as DNA: TGTGCCAGCAGCCCCCTTGGTGAGGGAGGCTACACCTTC. As protein: CASSPLGEGGYTF.

V gene TRBV28 combines with J gene TRBJ2-7; TRBD2 is a possible D gene (6 bases). Trimming stripped 6 bases from V and 3 bases from J, with 12 bases between. The CDR3 sequence is 13 residues long. Per the germline V gene, CDR1 is MDHEN and CDR2 is SYDVKM. This CDR3 reads CASSQGLIYEQYF. CDR3 coding DNA: TGTGCCAGCAGCCAGGGACTGATCTACGAGCAGTACTTC.

V and J are TRBV7-8 and TRBJ2-7; 7 bases match TRBD2. The CDR3 runs 15 residues. V lost 5 bases, J lost 6 bases, and 13 bases stayed unmatched. From germline, CDR1 is SGHVS and CDR2 FQNEAQ. CDR3 region: CASSVFGTTNGEQYF. The CDR3 DNA is TGTGCCAGCAGCGTCTTCGGGACTACGAACGGCGAGCAGTACTTC.

The chain employs TRBV4-2 and TRBJ2-7; D possibly corresponds to TRBD2 (5 bases). The CDR3 consists of 15 residues. CDR1 and CDR2 from the germline V gene are LGHNA and YNFKEQ. V gave up 1 base and J gave up 1 base, with 11 bases separating them. The CDR3 is CASSQAASGSYEQYF. The DNA of the CDR3 is TGTGCCAGCAGCCAAGCAGCCAGCGGTTCCTACGAGCAGTACTTC.

This clone was detected a few times. The V and J genes are TRBV28 and TRBJ1-4; a weak D match, TRBD1 (6 bases). CDR1 and CDR2 (germline): MDHEN, SYDVKM. This CDR3 has 13 residues. The V end was cut by 6 bases, the J end by 8 bases, with 13 bases between. CDR3 coding DNA: TGTGCCAGCAGGACTAACAGGGAGGAAAAACTGTTTTTT. The encoded protein is CASRTNREEKLFF.

This clone was found once. The gene calls are TRBV7-9 and TRBJ2-1; 8 bases agree with TRBD2. The CDR3 is made up of 16 amino acids. The germline gives CDR1 SEHNR, CDR2 FQNEAQ (reference sequence). The junction had 16 bases not matched to a gene; V was cut back by 5 bases and J by 10 bases. The CDR3 protein is CASSPTPGLGGYEQFF. The CDR3 bases are TGTGCCAGCAGCCCGACTCCGGGACTAGGTGGTTACGAGCAGTTCTTC. The full variable domain, completed using reference TRBV7-9 and TRBJ2-1, is DTGVSQNPRHKITKRGQNVTFRCDPISEHNRLYWYRQTLGQGPEFLTYFQNEAQLEKSRLLSDRFSAERPKGSFSTLEIQRTEQGDSAMYLCASSPTPGLGGYEQFFGPGTRLTVL.

V and J are TRBV2 and TRBJ2-1, with 11 bases fitting TRBD2. V lost 10 bases to trimming and J lost 4 bases; unmatched junction nucleotides: 3. Germline V gene lookup returns CDR1 SNHLY and CDR2 FYNNEI. The CDR3 runs to 13 residues. CDR3: CATLAGVYNEQFF. In DNA, the CDR3 is TGTGCCACACTAGCGGGAGTTTACAATGAGCAGTTCTTC.

The chain uses TRBV6-5 and TRBJ2-1; possibly TRBD2 for D (6 bases). This CDR3 is 11 amino acids long. Trimming took 6 bases from V and 7 from J, leaving 7 bases between them. Germline V gives CDR1 MNHEY, CDR2 SVGAGI. CDR3 sequence (DNA): TGTGCCAGCAGCCGGGAGAATGAGCAGTTCTTC. Translation gives CASSRENEQFF.

The chain couples TRBV29-1 to TRBJ2-1; 9 bases line up with TRBD2. Germline loops: CDR1 SQVTM, CDR2 ANQGSEA. With V trimmed by 8 bases and J by 3 bases, 8 bases remained unmatched. This CDR3 has 14 residues. CDR3 in DNA: TGCAGCATTAGCGGGAGCTCCTACTACAATGAGCAGTTCTTC. Its protein product is CSISGSSYYNEQFF.

The gene calls are TRBV13 and TRBJ2-1, with D perhaps matching TRBD2 (6 bases). Deletions cut 3 bases from V and 5 bases from J, with 17 bases between. Germline V CDR1 and CDR2: PRHDT, FYEKMQ (reference sequence). The CDR3 length is 16 residues. CDR3 protein: CASSFGASGADNEQFF. DNA of the CDR3: TGTGCCAGCAGCTTTGGGGCTTCGGGAGCGGACAATGAGCAGTTCTTC.

This chain uses TRBV5-1 with TRBJ2-5, with unresolved D. Trimming stripped 0 bases from V and 7 bases from J, with 13 bases between. CDR3 length equals 14 residues. Germline V lookup: CDR1 SGHRS, CDR2 YFSETQ. CDR3 sequence (DNA): TGCGCCAGCAGCTTGGTAGCCGGAGCGCGGACCCAGTACTTC. Translated, it gives CASSLVAGARTQYF.

Concerning this clone itself: An end of the junction does not agree with germline; a read error may underlie this. This sequence joins TRBV27 and TRBJ2-4, with a tentative D call TRBD2 (5 bases). Germline V gives CDR1 MNHEY, CDR2 SMNVEV (reference sequence). The CDR3 runs to 14 residues. The CDR3 here is CASRPAAAKNSQYF. CDR3 coding DNA: TGTGCCAGCAGGCCAGCGGCTGCCAAAAACAGTCAGTACTTC.

V usage is TRBV4-1 and J usage is TRBJ2-3; 8 bases match TRBD2. This CDR3 comprises 15 residues. Germline V gene data show CDR1 as MGHRA and CDR2 as YSYEKL. Losses at the gene ends were 4 bases for V and 4 bases for J; bases not matched to a gene: 7. The CDR3 coding sequence is TGCGCCAGCAGCCCTAGCGGGCTGAGTCCAGATACGCAGTATTTT. Translation gives CASSPSGLSPDTQYF.

This clone was counted a single time. CDR3 region: CASRAGSYQPQHF. The CDR3 region has the DNA TGTGCCAGCAGAGCGGGAAGTTATCAGCCCCAGCATTTT. The chain links TRBV6-5 to TRBJ1-5, with D unresolved. This CDR3 region has 13 residues. The V gene lost 6 bases and the J gene lost 5 bases, with 11 bases spanning the gap. Germline CDR1 and CDR2: MNHEY and SVGAGI.

The rearrangement links TRBV29-1 to TRBJ1-2; D gene uncertain. CDR3 size: 12 residues. With 1 base removed from V and 0 bases from J, the gap between germline ends came to 3 bases. Germline V CDR1 and CDR2: SQVTM, ANQGSEA. CDR3 coding DNA: TGCAGCGTTGAAGCTACTAACTATGGCTACACCTTC. It codes for CSVEATNYGYTF.

The chain has TRBV29-1 and TRBJ2-3; 10 bases agree with TRBD1. V was clipped by 7 bases and J by 4 bases; unmatched bases: 2. In germline, CDR1 is SQVTM, CDR2 ANQGSEA. This CDR3 region has 12 residues. The CDR3 is CSAGTGADTQYF. CDR3 DNA: TGCAGCGCTGGGACAGGGGCAGATACGCAGTATTTT.

J is TRBJ2-3 and V is TRBV5-1; tentative D call: TRBD2 (6 bases). Per germline, CDR1 SGHRS and CDR2 YFSETQ. The CDR3 has 14 residues. V dropped 1 base and J dropped 2 bases, with 8 bases sitting between them. CDR3 coding DNA: TGCGCCAGCAGCTTGTCGGGAGACACAGATACGCAGTATTTT. This codes for CASSLSGDTDTQYF.

The rearrangement links TRBV5-4 to TRBJ2-1; 9 nucleotides align to TRBD2. V trimming: 0 bases; J trimming: 9 bases; junction bases outside the gene matches: 10. CDR1 SGHNT and CDR2 YYREEE come from the germline V gene (reference sequence). This CDR3 contains 16 residues. CDR3: CASSLGREGPHGEQFF. The CDR3 nucleotides read TGTGCCAGCAGCTTGGGGCGGGAGGGCCCTCACGGTGAGCAGTTCTTC.

The rearrangement links TRBV25-1 to TRBJ2-1, with TRBD1 identical over 9 bases. Germline CDR1 is MGHDK and CDR2 is SYGVNS. Losses at the gene ends were 5 bases for V and 8 bases for J; bases not matched to a gene: 13. The CDR3 extends over 16 amino acids. CDR3 protein: CASSPAGTGLSYEQFF. The CDR3 region has the DNA TGTGCCAGCAGTCCAGCCGGGACAGGGTTAAGTTATGAGCAGTTCTTC.

This chain connects TRBV5-6 to TRBJ2-7, with 7 bases lining up with TRBD1. With V trimmed by 0 bases and J by 3 bases, 9 bases remained unmatched. Germline V gives CDR1 SGHDT, CDR2 YYEEEE. The CDR3 contains 16 residues. CDR3 amino acids: CASSLAGTAHIYEQYF. The CDR3, as DNA: TGTGCCAGCAGCTTGGCCGGGACAGCCCATATCTACGAGCAGTACTTC.

This clone was detected a few times. The chain has TRBV7-2 and TRBJ2-5; 8 bases map to TRBD2. This CDR3 has 15 amino acids. CDR1 is SGHTA and CDR2 is FQGNSA in the germline V gene. V shed 5 bases and J 3 bases; nucleotides not matched to a gene: 8. The CDR3 spells CASSLSGREEETQYF. The CDR3 nucleotides read TGTGCCAGCAGCCTCTCGGGGCGGGAGGAAGAGACCCAGTACTTC.

The rearrangement uses TRBV5-4 and TRBJ2-7, with 7 bases fitting TRBD1. The trim removed 4 bases at V and 0 bases at J, leaving 7 bases unmatched. Per the germline V gene, CDR1 is SGHNT and CDR2 is YYREEE (reference sequence). The CDR3 totals 15 residues. The chain's CDR3 is CASSATGASSYEQYF. CDR3 nucleotides: TGTGCCAGCAGCGCAACAGGGGCTAGCTCCTACGAGCAGTACTTC.

This clone appeared once. The chain carries TRBV18 and TRBJ2-7, with 7 bases that match TRBD1. CDR3 length: 14 amino acids. CDR1 is KGHSH, CDR2 LQKENI, per germline. V dropped 5 bases and J dropped 6; count of bases not matched to a gene: 10. The CDR3 nucleotides read TGTGCCAGCTCAGGGCAAAACAGGGGCGCCGAGCAGTACTTC. It translates to CASSGQNRGAEQYF.

The chain couples TRBV4-2 to TRBJ2-7, with 10 positions matching TRBD2. The CDR3 loop spans 16 amino acids. The germline V gene encodes CDR1 LGHNA and CDR2 YNFKEQ. The junction had 3 bases not matched to a gene; V was cut back by 1 base and J by 0 bases. CDR3 region: CASSQVRLAGSYEQYF. As DNA, the CDR3 is TGTGCCAGCAGCCAAGTGAGACTAGCGGGCTCCTACGAGCAGTACTTC.

The chain employs TRBV7-9 and TRBJ2-1; a possible D gene is TRBD1 (6 bases). V gave up 4 bases and J gave up 0 bases, with 7 bases separating them. The CDR3 loop spans 14 amino acids. Germline V gene data show CDR1 as SEHNR and CDR2 as FQNEAQ (reference sequence). CDR3 sequence: CASSSRGSYNEQFF. CDR3 nucleotides: TGTGCCAGCAGCTCCAGGGGCTCCTACAATGAGCAGTTCTTC.

This chain uses TRBV6-4 with TRBJ2-5, with 10 bases fitting TRBD2. V shed 6 bases, J shed 4 bases, and the junction held 2 bases outside the gene matches. The CDR3 runs 13 residues. Germline-derived CDR1 and CDR2 are MRHNA and SNTAGT. The CDR3 loop reads CASSWTSGETQYF. DNA for the CDR3: TGTGCCAGCAGCTGGACTAGCGGAGAGACCCAGTACTTC.

The rearrangement links TRBV29-1 to TRBJ2-4; the D gene is possibly TRBD2 (6 bases). The CDR3 extends over 12 amino acids. V was pared by 4 bases and J by 6 bases, with 10 bases between. From germline, CDR1 is SQVTM and CDR2 ANQGSEA. CDR3: CSVGVSGNIQYF. CDR3 DNA sequence: TGCAGCGTTGGGGTTAGCGGAAACATTCAGTACTTC. Full variable domain (missing parts from reference TRBV29-1 and TRBJ2-4): SAVISQKPSRDICQRGTSLTIQCQVDSQVTMMFWYRQQPGQSLTLIATANQGSEATYESGFVIDKFPISRPNLTFSTLTVSNMSPEDSSIYLCSVGVSGNIQYFGAGTRLSVL.

V gene TRBV21-1 combines with J gene TRBJ2-5; the table's D call, TRBD1, was not checked against the DNA. TRBV21-1 is deemed a pseudogene. CDR3 length: 16 residues. CDR3 DNA: TGTGCCAGCAGCAAAAAGGGGCTCGCCAGTCGAGAGACCCAGTACTTC. Its translation: CASSKKGLASRETQYF.

CDR3 sequence (DNA): TGTGCCAGTAGACAGAGCACCGGGGAGCTGTTTTTT. Protein sequence: CASRQSTGELFF. The rearrangement uses TRBV19 and TRBJ2-2; D not certain. This CDR3 has 12 residues. V was trimmed by 6 bases and J by 4 bases, leaving 6 bases between them. The germline V gene has CDR1 LNHDA and CDR2 SQIVND (reference sequence).

The V and J genes are TRBV27 and TRBJ1-5; 7 bases agree with TRBD1. CDR3 length: 16 amino acids. Per the germline V gene, CDR1 is MNHEY and CDR2 is SMNVEV (reference sequence). Unmatched junction bases numbered 6, after V lost 0 bases and J lost 4 bases. In DNA form, the CDR3 reads TGTGCCAGCAGTTTATCCGGGACAGTAGGAAATCAGCCCCAGCATTTT. It codes for CASSLSGTVGNQPQHF.

This clone was found once. The rearrangement joins TRBV7-9 to TRBJ2-1, with 13 bases aligning to TRBD2. The length of the CDR3 is 17 residues. From germline, CDR1 is SEHNR and CDR2 FQNEAQ (reference sequence). Trimming took 5 bases from V and 5 from J; bases not matched to a gene: 9. For the CDR3, the DNA is TGTGCCAGCAGCCTTGGGACTAGCGGGACCAAGGACAATGAGCAGTTCTTC. It specifies CASSLGTSGTKDNEQFF.